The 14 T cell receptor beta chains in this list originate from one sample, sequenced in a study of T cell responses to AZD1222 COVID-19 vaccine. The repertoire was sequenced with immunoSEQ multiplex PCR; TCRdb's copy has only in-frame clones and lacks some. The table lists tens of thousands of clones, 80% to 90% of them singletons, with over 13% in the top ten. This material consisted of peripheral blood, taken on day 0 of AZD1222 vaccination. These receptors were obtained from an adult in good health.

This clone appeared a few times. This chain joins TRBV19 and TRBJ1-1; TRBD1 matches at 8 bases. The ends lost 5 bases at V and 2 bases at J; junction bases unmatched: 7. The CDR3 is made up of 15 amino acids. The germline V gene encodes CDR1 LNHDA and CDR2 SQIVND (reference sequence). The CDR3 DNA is TGTGCCAGTAGTGTGCAGGGGGCAGGAAACACTGAAGCTTTCTTT. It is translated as CASSVQGAGNTEAFF.

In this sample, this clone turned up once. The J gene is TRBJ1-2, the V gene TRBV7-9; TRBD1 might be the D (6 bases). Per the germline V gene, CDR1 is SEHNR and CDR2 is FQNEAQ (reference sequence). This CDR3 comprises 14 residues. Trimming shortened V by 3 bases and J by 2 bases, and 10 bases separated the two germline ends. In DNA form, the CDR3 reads TGTGCCAGCAGCTTGGGCGACAGGAACTATGGCTACACCTTC. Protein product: CASSLGDRNYGYTF.

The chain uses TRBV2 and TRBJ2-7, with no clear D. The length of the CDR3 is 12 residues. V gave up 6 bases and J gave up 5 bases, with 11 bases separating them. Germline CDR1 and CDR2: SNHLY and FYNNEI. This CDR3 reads CASSPIFHEQYF. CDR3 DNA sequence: TGTGCCAGCAGCCCGATCTTCCACGAGCAGTACTTC.

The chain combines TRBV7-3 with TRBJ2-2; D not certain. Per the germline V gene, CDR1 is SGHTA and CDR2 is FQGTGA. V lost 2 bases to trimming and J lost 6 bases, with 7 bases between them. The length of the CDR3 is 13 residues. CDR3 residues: CASSLEAAGELFF. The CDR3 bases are TGTGCCAGCAGCTTAGAGGCGGCCGGGGAGCTGTTTTTT.

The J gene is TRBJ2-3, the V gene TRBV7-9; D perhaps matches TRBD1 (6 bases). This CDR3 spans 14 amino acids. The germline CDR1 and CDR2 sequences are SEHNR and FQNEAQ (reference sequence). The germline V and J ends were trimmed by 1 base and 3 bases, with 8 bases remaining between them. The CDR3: CASSLDRVTDTQYF. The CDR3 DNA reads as TGTGCCAGCAGCTTAGACAGGGTGACAGATACGCAGTATTTT.

This CDR3 is CASSLSRPDNEQFF. The CDR3 region has the DNA TGTGCCAGCAGTTTATCCCGACCGGACAATGAGCAGTTCTTC. The rearrangement uses TRBV28 and TRBJ2-1; D is unresolved. Deletions cut 1 base from V and 5 bases from J, with 9 bases between. There are 14 residues in the CDR3. Germline V CDR1 and CDR2: MDHEN, SYDVKM.

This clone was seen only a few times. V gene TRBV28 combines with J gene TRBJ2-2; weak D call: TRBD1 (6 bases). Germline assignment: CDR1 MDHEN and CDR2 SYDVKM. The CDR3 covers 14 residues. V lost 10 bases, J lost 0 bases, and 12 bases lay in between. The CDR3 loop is CATKQGPNTGELFF. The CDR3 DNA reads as TGTGCCACCAAACAGGGCCCGAACACCGGGGAGCTGTTTTTT.

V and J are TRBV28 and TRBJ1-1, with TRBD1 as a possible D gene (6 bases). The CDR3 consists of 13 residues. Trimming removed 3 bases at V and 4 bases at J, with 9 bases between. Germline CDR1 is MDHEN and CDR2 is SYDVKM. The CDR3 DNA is TGTGCCAGCAGTTTCGGAGGGGGCACTGAAGCTTTCTTT. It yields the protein CASSFGGGTEAFF.

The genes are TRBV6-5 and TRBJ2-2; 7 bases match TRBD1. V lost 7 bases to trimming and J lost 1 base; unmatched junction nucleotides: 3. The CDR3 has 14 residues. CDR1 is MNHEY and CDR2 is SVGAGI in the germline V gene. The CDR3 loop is CASTRQGNTGELFF. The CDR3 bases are TGTGCCAGCACCAGACAGGGGAACACCGGGGAGCTGTTTTTT.

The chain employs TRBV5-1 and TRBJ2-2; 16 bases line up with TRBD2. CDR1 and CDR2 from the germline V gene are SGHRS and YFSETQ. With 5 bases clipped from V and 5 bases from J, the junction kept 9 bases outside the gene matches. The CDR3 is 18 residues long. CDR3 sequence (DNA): TGCGCCAGCAGATCCCCGGGACTAGCGGGGGGGCGAACCGGGGAGCTGTTTTTT. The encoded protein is CASRSPGLAGGRTGELFF.

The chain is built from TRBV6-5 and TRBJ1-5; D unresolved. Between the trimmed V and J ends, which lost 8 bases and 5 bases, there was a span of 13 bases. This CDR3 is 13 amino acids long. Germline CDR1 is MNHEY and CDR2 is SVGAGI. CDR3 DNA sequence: TGTGCCAGCTCTCGAGCGATAGATCAGCCCCAGCATTTT. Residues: CASSRAIDQPQHF.

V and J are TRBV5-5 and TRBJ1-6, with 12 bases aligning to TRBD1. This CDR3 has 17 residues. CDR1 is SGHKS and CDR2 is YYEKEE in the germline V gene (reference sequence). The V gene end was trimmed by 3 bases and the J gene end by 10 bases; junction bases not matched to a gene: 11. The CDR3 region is CASSSSPGTGGASPLHF. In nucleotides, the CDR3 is TGTGCCAGCAGCTCGTCTCCCGGGACAGGGGGCGCCTCACCCCTCCACTTT.

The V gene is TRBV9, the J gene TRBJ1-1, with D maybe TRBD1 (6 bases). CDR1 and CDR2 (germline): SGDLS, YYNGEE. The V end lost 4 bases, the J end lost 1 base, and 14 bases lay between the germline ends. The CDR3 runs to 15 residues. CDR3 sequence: CASSPGVNENTEAFF. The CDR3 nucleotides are TGTGCCAGCAGCCCAGGGGTTAACGAGAACACTGAAGCTTTCTTT. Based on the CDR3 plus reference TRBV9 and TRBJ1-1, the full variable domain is DSGVTQTPKHLITATGQRVTLRCSPRSGDLSVYWYQQSLDQGLQFLIQYYNGEERAKGNILERFSAQQFPDLHSELNLSSLELGDSALYFCASSPGVNENTEAFFGQGTRLTVV.

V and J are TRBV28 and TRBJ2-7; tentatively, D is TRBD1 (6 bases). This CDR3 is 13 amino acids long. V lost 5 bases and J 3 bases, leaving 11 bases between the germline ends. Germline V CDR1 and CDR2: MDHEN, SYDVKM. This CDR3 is CASSRQENYEQYF. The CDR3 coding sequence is TGTGCCAGCAGTCGACAGGAAAACTACGAGCAGTACTTC.